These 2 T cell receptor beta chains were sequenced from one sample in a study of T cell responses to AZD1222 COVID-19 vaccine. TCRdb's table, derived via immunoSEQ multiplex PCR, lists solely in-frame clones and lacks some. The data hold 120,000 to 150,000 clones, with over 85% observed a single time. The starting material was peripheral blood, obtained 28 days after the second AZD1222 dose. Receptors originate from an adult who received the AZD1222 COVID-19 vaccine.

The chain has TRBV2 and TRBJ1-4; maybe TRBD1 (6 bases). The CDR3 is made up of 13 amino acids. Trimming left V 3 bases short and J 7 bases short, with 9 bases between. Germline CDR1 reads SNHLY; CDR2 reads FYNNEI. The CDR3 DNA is TGTGCCAGCAGTGACAGGGGTTTTGAAAAACTGTTTTTT. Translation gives CASSDRGFEKLFF.

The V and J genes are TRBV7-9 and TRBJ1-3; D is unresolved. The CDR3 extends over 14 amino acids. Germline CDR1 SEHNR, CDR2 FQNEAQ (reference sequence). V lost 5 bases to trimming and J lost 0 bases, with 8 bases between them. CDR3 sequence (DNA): TGTGCCAGCAGCCAGACACACTCTGGAAACACCATATATTTT. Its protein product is CASSQTHSGNTIYF.